Below, one T cell receptor beta chain is given with its context. Its antigen is unknown. The CDR3 is made up of 14 amino acids. CDR1 SEHNR and CDR2 FQNEAQ come from the germline V gene (reference sequence). The ends were cut back, 1 base at V and 4 bases at J, with 10 bases in the middle. The data originate from a study of T cells in Graves' hyperthyroidism and ophthalmopathy. Notes on the study in general: Within blood appeared most thyroid clonotypes that had expanded above 0.001.

The CDR3 regions of TCR beta were amplified from RNA transcripts. The study used the HTBI primer set for a first-round RT-PCR of the TCR CDR3. TCRdb itself ran the multiplex PCR reads through MiXCR, one entry per CDR3 protein. Of fewer than 500,000 distinct CDR3 sequences listed, approximately 15% are singletons. This clonotype was sampled from a man younger than 40 with Graves' hyperthyroidism that later progressed to Graves' ophthalmopathy. V and J are TRBV7-9 and TRBJ1-2, with unresolved D. Specimen: blood. CDR3 in amino acids: CASSLVGSPYGYTF. The CDR3 coding sequence is TGTGCCAGCAGCTTAGTCGGCAGCCCCTATGGCTACACCTTC. Using reference TRBV7-9 and TRBJ1-2 for the parts outside the CDR3, the full variable domain is DTGVSQNPRHKITKRGQNVTFRCDPISEHNRLYWYRQTLGQGPEFLTYFQNEAQLEKSRLLSDRFSAERPKGSFSTLEIQRTEQGDSAMYLCASSLVGSPYGYTFGSGTRLTVV.